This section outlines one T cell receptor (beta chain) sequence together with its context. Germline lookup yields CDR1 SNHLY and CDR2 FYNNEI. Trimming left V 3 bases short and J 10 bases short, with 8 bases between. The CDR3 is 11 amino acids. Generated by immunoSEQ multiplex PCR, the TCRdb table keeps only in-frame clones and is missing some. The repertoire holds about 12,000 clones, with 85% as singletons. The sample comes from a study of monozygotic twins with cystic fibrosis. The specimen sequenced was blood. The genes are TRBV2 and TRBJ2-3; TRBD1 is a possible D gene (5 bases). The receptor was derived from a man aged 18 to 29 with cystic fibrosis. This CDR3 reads CASSDGHPQYF. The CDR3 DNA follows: TGTGCCAGCAGTGACGGACATCCGCAGTATTTT.